Below, 4 T cell receptor beta chains from the same sample are listed, as sequenced in a study of Ad26.COV2.S vaccination and SARS-CoV-2 variants. As to treatment: 15 to 20 received Ad26.COV2.S at low or high dose, single or two shots; roughly five received placebo; per-sample allocation not given. All samples were drawn on day 63, counting from the first vaccine or placebo injection. The protocol was immunoSEQ multiplex PCR, while the TCRdb copy is restricted to in-frame clones and leaves out a portion. This table has roughly 400,000 clones, about 90% appearing once. The sequenced sample was peripheral blood, obtained in a trial of Ad26.COV2.S vaccine versus placebo. The receptors were gathered from a person between 18 and 60 years old who received the Ad26.COV2.S COVID-19 vaccine or a placebo.

V usage is TRBV18 and J usage is TRBJ2-5; 8 nucleotides agree with TRBD1. This CDR3 is built from 15 residues. Looked up from germline, CDR1 is KGHSH and CDR2 is LQKENI. After removal of 1 base from V and 4 bases from J, the junction contained 5 bases not matched to a gene. CDR3 protein: CASSPRQGAGETQYF. In DNA form, the CDR3 reads TGTGCCAGCTCACCACGGCAGGGGGCGGGAGAGACCCAGTACTTC.

The V and J genes are TRBV19 and TRBJ1-1; D not certain. This CDR3 has 15 residues. Germline CDR1 is LNHDA and CDR2 is SQIVND (reference sequence). V lost 7 bases and J 0 bases, leaving 15 bases between the germline ends. CDR3 in DNA: TGTGCCAGTACCCCCCAAGCCAGCATGAACACTGAAGCTTTCTTT. It yields the protein CASTPQASMNTEAFF.

The gene calls are TRBV24-1 and TRBJ2-1; weak D call: TRBD1 (5 bases). The CDR3 totals 16 residues. V dropped 6 bases and J dropped 7 bases, with 21 bases sitting between them. Germline V gene lookup returns CDR1 KGHDR and CDR2 SFDVKD. The CDR3 DNA follows: TGTGCCACCAGTAGTGGCGACAGACCGTTAGAGAATGAGCAGTTCTTC. Encoded protein: CATSSGDRPLENEQFF.

This clone occurred once. The gene calls are TRBV7-9 and TRBJ1-1; D might be TRBD1 (6 bases). The CDR3 spans 14 residues. V lost 5 bases and J 1 base, leaving 11 bases between the germline ends. Germline CDR1 and CDR2: SEHNR and FQNEAQ (reference sequence). The CDR3 is CASSATGQNTEAFF. The CDR3 DNA reads as TGTGCCAGCAGCGCCACAGGGCAGAACACTGAAGCTTTCTTT.